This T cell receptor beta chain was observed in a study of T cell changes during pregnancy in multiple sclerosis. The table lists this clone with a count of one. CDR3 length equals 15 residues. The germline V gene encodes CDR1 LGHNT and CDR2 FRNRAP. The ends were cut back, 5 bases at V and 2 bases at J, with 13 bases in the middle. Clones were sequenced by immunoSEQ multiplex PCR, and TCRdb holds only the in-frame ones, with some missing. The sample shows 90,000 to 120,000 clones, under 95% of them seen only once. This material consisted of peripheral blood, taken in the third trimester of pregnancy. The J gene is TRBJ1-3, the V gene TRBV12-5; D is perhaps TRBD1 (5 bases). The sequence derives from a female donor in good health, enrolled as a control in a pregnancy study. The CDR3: CASGAEAGAGNTIYF. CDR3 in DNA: TGTGCTAGTGGTGCCGAGGCGGGGGCTGGAAACACCATATATTTT.